This T cell receptor beta chain originates from a study of T cells after yellow fever vaccination. Study context: Fractions low in cell number were prepared with SMART-Seq v4 Ultra Low Input.

It was through 5'RACE template switching that TCR cDNA was made, with a universal primer site and UMIs added. TCRdb reanalysed the 5' RACE reads using MiXCR and keeps one entry per CDR3 protein. The table has about 240,000 distinct CDR3 sequences, 6.9% seen once. The CDR3 runs to 13 residues. V lost 6 bases and J 1 base, leaving 12 bases between the germline ends. Germline assignment: CDR1 SQVTM and CDR2 ANQGSEA. The table lists this clonotype with many counts. Here the sequenced sample was CD4+ T cells sorted from PBMCs, taken 15 days after the yellow fever booster vaccination. The receptor's source is a man under 40 who received the YFV17D yellow fever vaccine. The rearrangement joins TRBV29-1 to TRBJ2-5; D is tentatively TRBD1 or TRBD2 (6 bases each). CDR3 amino acids: CSVKQGGQETQYF. For the CDR3, the DNA is TGCAGCGTCAAACAGGGAGGCCAAGAGACCCAGTACTTC.